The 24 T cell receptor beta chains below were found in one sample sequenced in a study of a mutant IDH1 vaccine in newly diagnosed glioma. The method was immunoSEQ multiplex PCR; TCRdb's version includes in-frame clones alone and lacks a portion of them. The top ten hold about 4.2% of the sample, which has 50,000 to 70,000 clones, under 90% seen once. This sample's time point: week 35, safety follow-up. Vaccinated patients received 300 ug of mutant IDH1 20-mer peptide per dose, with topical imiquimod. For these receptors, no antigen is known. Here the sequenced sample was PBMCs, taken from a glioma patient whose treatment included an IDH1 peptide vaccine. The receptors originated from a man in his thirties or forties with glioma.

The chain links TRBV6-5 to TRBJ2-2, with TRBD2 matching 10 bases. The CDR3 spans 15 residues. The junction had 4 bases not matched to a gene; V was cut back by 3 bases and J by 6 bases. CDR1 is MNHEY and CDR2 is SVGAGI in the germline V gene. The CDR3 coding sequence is TGTGCCAGCAGTTATATTAGCGGGGGGTCCGGGGAGCTGTTTTTT. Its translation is CASSYISGGSGELFF.

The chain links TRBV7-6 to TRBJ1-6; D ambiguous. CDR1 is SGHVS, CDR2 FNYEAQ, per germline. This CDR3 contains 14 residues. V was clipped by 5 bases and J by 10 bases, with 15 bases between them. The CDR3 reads CASSIAPLGSPLHF. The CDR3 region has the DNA TGTGCCAGCAGCATTGCACCTCTCGGATCACCCCTCCACTTT. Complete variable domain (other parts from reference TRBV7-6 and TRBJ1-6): GAGVSQSPRYKVTKRGQDVALRCDPISGHVSLYWYRQALGQGPEFLTYFNYEAQQDKSGLPNDRFSAERPEGSISTLTIQRTEQRDSAMYRCASSIAPLGSPLHFGNGTRLTVT.

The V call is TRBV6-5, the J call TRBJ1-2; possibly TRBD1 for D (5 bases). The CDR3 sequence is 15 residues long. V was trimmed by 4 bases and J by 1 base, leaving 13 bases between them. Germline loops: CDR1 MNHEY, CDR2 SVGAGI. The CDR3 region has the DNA TGTGCCAGCAGTTCCAGGGCGGCCGGTAACTATGGCTACACCTTC. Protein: CASSSRAAGNYGYTF.

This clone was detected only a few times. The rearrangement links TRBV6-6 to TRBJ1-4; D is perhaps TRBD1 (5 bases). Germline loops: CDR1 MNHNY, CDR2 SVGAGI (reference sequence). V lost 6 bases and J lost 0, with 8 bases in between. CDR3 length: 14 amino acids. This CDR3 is CASRTAATNEKLFF. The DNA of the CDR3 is TGTGCCAGCAGGACAGCCGCAACTAATGAAAAACTGTTTTTT.

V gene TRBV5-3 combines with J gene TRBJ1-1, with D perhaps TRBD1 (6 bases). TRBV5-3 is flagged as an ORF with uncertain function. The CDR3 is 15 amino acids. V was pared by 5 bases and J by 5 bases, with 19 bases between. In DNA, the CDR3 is TGTGCCAGAAGACGAGGATGGCAAAGGGGGACTGAAGCTTTCTTT. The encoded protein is CARRRGWQRGTEAFF.

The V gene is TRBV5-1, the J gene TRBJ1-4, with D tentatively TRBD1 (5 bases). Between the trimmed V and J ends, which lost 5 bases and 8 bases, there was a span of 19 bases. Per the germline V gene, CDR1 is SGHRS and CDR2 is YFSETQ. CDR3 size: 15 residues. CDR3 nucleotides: TGCGCCAGCAGTCCGACGGGACTTGGGGGAGAAAAACTGTTTTTT. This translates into CASSPTGLGGEKLFF.

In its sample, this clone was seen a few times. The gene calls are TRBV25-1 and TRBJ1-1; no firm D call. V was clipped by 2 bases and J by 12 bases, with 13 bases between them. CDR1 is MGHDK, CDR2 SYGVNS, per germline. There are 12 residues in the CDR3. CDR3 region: CASSEGGVFPFF. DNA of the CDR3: TGTGCCAGCAGTGAAGGTGGAGTCTTCCCTTTCTTT.

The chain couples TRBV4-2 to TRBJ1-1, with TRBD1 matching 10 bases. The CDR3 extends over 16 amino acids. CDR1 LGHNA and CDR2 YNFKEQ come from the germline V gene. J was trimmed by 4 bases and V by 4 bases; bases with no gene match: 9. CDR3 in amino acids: CASSPGDRGYSTEAFF. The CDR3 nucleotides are TGTGCCAGCAGCCCCGGGGACAGGGGATATAGCACTGAAGCTTTCTTT.

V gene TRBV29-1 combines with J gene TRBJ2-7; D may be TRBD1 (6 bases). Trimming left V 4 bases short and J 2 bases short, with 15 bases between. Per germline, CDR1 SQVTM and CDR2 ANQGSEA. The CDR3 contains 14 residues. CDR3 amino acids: CSVAPDRNTYEQYF. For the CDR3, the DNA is TGCAGCGTTGCCCCCGACAGGAACACCTACGAGCAGTACTTC.

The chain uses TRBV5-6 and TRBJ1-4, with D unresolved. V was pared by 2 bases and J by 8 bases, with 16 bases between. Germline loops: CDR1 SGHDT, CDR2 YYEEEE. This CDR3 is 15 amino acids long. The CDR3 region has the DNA TGTGCCAGCAGCTTCGGGGAGAGGTATTACGAAAAACTGTTTTTT. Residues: CASSFGERYYEKLFF.

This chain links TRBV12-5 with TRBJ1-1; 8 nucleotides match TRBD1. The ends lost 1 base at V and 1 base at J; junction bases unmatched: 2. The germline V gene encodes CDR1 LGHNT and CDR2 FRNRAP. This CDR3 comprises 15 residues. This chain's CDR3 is CASGLGTGTNTEAFF. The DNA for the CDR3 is TGTGCTAGTGGTTTGGGGACAGGGACGAACACTGAAGCTTTCTTT.

The CDR3 coding sequence is TGTGCCAGCAGCCACCCAGCGGGGGGGGTCGGGGAGCTGTTTTTT. It translates to CASSHPAGGVGELFF. This chain uses TRBV4-2 with TRBJ2-2; the match to TRBD2 covers 10 bases. CDR1 is LGHNA and CDR2 is YNFKEQ in the germline V gene. The CDR3 has 15 residues. V dropped 3 bases and J dropped 7; count of bases not matched to a gene: 5.

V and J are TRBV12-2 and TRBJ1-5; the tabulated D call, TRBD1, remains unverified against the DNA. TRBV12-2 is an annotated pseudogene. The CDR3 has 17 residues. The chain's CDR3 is CASRLCTGGFYTQPQHF. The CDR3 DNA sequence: TGTGCAAGTCGCTTATGCACAGGGGGCTTCTATACGCAGCCCCAGCATTTT.

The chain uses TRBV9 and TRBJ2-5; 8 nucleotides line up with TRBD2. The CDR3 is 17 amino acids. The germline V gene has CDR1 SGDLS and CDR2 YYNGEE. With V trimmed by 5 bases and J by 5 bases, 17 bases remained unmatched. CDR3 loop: CASSPGSFGGAGETQYF. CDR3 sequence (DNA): TGTGCCAGCAGTCCCGGCTCCTTCGGGGGGGCCGGGGAGACCCAGTACTTC.

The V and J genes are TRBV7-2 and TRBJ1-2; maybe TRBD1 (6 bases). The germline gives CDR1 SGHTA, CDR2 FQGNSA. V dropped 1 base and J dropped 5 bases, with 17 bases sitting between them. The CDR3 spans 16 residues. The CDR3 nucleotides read TGTGCCAGCAGCTTAGGTGTCGGGGGAGGGGGTTATGGCTACACCTTC. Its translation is CASSLGVGGGGYGYTF.

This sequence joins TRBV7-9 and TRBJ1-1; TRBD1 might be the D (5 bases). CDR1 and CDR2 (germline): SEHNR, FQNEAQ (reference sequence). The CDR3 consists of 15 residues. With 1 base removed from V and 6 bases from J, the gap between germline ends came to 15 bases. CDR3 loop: CASSLEVRADAEAFF. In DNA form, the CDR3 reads TGTGCCAGCAGCTTAGAGGTCAGGGCAGACGCTGAAGCTTTCTTT.

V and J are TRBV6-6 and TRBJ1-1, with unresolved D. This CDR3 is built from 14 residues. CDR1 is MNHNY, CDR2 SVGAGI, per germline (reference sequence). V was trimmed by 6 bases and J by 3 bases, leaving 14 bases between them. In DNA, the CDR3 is TGTGCCAGCAGCACGGTTTGGGAGGACACTGAAGCTTTCTTT. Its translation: CASSTVWEDTEAFF.

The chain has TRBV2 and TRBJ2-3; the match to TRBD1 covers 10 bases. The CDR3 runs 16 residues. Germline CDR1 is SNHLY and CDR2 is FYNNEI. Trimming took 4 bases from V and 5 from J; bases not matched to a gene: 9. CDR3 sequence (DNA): TGTGCCAGCAGTGTCTTCGGGACAGGGGTCGGAGATACGCAGTATTTT. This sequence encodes CASSVFGTGVGDTQYF.

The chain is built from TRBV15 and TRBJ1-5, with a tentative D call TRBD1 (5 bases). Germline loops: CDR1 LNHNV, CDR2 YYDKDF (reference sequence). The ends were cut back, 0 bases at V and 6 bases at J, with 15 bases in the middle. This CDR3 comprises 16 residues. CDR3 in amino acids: CATSRDGGIGGQPQHF. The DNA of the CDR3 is TGTGCCACCAGCAGAGATGGGGGTATTGGCGGTCAGCCCCAGCATTTT.

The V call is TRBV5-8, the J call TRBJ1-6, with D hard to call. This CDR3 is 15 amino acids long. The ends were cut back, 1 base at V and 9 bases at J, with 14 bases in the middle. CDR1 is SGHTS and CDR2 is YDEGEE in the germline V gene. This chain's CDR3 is CASSLQYETSSPLHF. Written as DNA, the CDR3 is TGTGCCAGCAGCTTGCAGTACGAAACAAGTTCACCCCTCCACTTT.

CDR3 bases: TGTGCCAGCAGCCAAGTGAGGGGGAAAGGGGCCAACGTCCTGACTTTC. Encoded protein: CASSQVRGKGANVLTF. V and J are TRBV14 and TRBJ2-6; a possible D gene is TRBD1 (6 bases). The V gene's germline CDR1 is SGHDN and CDR2 FVKESK. The CDR3 consists of 16 residues. The ends were cut back, 1 base at V and 4 bases at J, with 11 bases in the middle.

Here the CDR3 DNA reads TGTGCCAGTAGTATAGTGGCGGGGGGGCCTTACGAGCAGTACTTC. Encoded protein: CASSIVAGGPYEQYF. The chain uses TRBV19 and TRBJ2-7, with TRBD2 matching 9 bases. CDR3 size: 15 residues. The V and J ends lost 1 base and 4 bases, in that order; junction bases with no gene match: 5. Germline values: CDR1 LNHDA, CDR2 SQIVND (reference sequence).

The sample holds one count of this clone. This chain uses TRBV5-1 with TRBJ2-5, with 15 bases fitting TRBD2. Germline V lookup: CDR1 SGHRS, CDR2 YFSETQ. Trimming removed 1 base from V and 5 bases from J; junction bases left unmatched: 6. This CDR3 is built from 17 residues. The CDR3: CASSLRTSGGAGETQYF. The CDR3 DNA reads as TGCGCCAGCAGCTTGAGGACTAGCGGGGGGGCCGGGGAGACCCAGTACTTC.

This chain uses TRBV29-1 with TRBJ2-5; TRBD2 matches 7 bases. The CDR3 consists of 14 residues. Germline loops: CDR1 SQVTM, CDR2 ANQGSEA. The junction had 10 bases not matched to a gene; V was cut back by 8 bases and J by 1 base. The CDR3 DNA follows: TGCAGCTCGATCGGGGGGAAAGCCCAAGAGACCCAGTACTTC. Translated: CSSIGGKAQETQYF.